A single count supports the clone carrying this T cell receptor beta chain. This entry belongs to a study of OX40 agonist ivuxolimab in advanced cancers. Here immunoSEQ multiplex PCR was the method, and the copy in TCRdb shows in-frame clones only, minus some. The sample contains tens of thousands of clones, 75% to 95% of which appear only once. The germline V gene encodes CDR1 ENHRY and CDR2 SYGVKD. The CDR3 spans 12 residues. V lost 7 bases, J lost 2 bases, and 8 bases lay in between. The origin of this receptor is an adult with an advanced solid tumor such as melanoma, head and neck, liver or kidney cancer. The sequenced sample was CD4+ or CD8+ T cells sorted from blood, obtained in a trial of the OX40 agonist ivuxolimab. The rearrangement joins TRBV10-3 to TRBJ1-2, with D perhaps matching TRBD1 (5 bases). Here the CDR3 DNA reads TGTGCCATCACCGACAGCAACTATGGCTACACCTTC. Protein sequence: CAITDSNYGYTF.